There are many counts of the clone carrying this T cell receptor (beta chain). Its matching antigen is unknown. This entry comes from a study of human T cells and chemical hapten exposure. Time point given: patch test 2, 6 weeks after DPC sensitization. As to treatment: therapeutic diphenylcyclopropenone sensitization with weekly scalp DPC. Between the trimmed V and J ends, which lost 3 bases and 7 bases, there was a span of 6 bases. The CDR3 length is 11 residues. In the original analysis: Sequenced samples showed a median of approximately 100,000 TCRs each, with counts running from roughly 23,000 to 700,000. One entry per CDR3 protein results from TCRdb running MiXCR on the RACE reads. For this entry, the V and J calls and clone size follow TCRdb and not the study's own pipeline. The table has about 100,000 distinct CDR3 sequences, more than 9.5% seen once. General observations from the study: Patch test score was positively correlated with the counts of PT1 expanded TCRs.

The chain carries TRBV12-3 or TRBV12-4 and TRBJ2-5; D is uncertain. The sample was whole blood, taken in connection with sensitization to the hapten diphenylcyclopropenone (DPC). The clonotype originates from a middle-aged woman with alopecia areata. Some clones in this sample may be carry-over from other donors' samples. CDR3 nucleotide sequence: TGTGCCAGCAGTTTTGGACCGACCCAGTACTTC. Encoded protein: CASSFGPTQYF.